The rows below give T cell receptor beta chains drawn from one sample of a study of cytomegalovirus exposure and HLA in healthy donors. Produced via immunoSEQ multiplex PCR; TCRdb's table is partial and in-frame only. Among about 160,000 clones listed, nearly 90% were seen once. Sequencing input: PBMCs. Receptors originate from a young man in good health and CMV-seropositive. Each CDR3 is given without its conserved first and last residue. Clone sizes are given selectively: once, few, many, or a class where the clone is expanded.

clone size	V gene	CDR3 protein
-	TRBV11-3	ASTAPSGRDNEQF
-	TRBV19	ASSMDAGGGDYGYT
-	TRBV6-1	ASSEAELGGTDTQY
-	TRBV5-6	ASSPRTSGSYTGELF
-	TRBV7-6	ASSLGTSFETQY
-	TRBV7-2	ASSPDRATGNTIY
-	TRBV27	ASSTIAGAGYEQY
-	TRBV5-4	ASSVRLAGEDTQY
-	TRBV5-4	ASSPKTSGRVGEQF
-	TRBV4-1	ASSQAGTGTAF
-	TRBV27	ASSFTGSRIYEQY
-	TRBV27	ASSYRGPESYEQY
-	TRBV19	ASSPGLAVYNEQF
once	TRBV7-9	ASSLATHVAHAPF
-	TRBV4-1	ASSLGTVDEQY
-	TRBV10-3	AISGGLAGTDTQY
-	TRBV11-2	ASSLTERGLF
-	TRBV19	ASSRARLAGFLTDTQY
-	TRBV7-9	ATDTNADRGPDGYT
few	TRBV5-1	ASSLDSNYGYT
many	TRBV14	ASSLGAGPNNEQF
-	TRBV30	AWSRTGRGNTIY
-	TRBV6-6	ASSYSSRGPRNEQY
-	TRBV11-3	ASSHDRGQNIQY
-	TRBV7-9	ASSSTSFPYNEQF
-	TRBV21-1	ASSTPDRDQETQY
-	TRBV2	ASRYTAGPNEQF
-	TRBV23-1	ASEGQGCTDTQY
-	TRBV27	ASSLGAATNYGYT
once	TRBV2	ASSGTGFSGTEAF
-	TRBV11-2	ASSPGYSGANVLT
-	TRBV5-6	ASSLGLRDNFYEQY
-	TRBV6-1	ASSRGQNYGYT